This TCR beta chain was sequenced for a study of blood T cell repertoires in COVID-19. Whole-study context: Some COVID-19 samples were acute and others convalescent; all came from the United States, Italy and Spain. PBMCs, B-cell-depleted T cells, or T cells provided the cDNA or gDNA that made up the material.

V dropped 0 bases and J dropped 3 bases, with 9 bases sitting between them. CDR1 is LNHNV and CDR2 is YYDKDF in the germline V gene (reference sequence). This CDR3 is built from 15 residues. As handled by the study authors: Researchers report that nucleated cell counts were estimated from reference gene primer amplification. The assay was immunoSEQ multiplex PCR, and TCRdb's table has in-frame clones only and misses some. The V and J calls and clone size are taken from that table; D and trimming were inferred from the DNA. The sample holds about 98,000 clones, approximately 82% seen once. The gene calls are TRBV15 and TRBJ2-1; D gene ambiguous. Input material: peripheral blood. This receptor was taken from a man in his 60s with active or convalescent COVID-19. This chain's CDR3 is CATSRERGIYNEQFF. The CDR3 region has the DNA TGTGCCACCAGCAGAGAGCGCGGTATCTACAATGAGCAGTTCTTC.